These T cell receptor beta chains were read from a single sample in a study of CD8 T cells in Susac syndrome. TCRdb analysed the immunoSEQ multiplex PCR reads with MiXCR anew, one entry per CDR3 protein. This sample has tens of thousands of distinct CDR3 sequences, with about 91% found just once. The sample was CD8+ T cells from PBMCs. All receptors derive from a human donor with multiple sclerosis. The CDR3 runs from the conserved cysteine through the conserved F or W. The order of the fields is J gene, clone size, D gene, V gene, CDR3 protein, CDR3 DNA. D genes are given only for firm matches. Some rows mark clone size as missing; the rest say once, few, many or name a class of expanded clone.

TRBJ2-1 - - TRBV10-2 CASIDRESYNEQFF TGCGCCAGCATAGACCGGGAAAGTTACAATGAGCAGTTCTTC
TRBJ2-6 once TRBD1 TRBV28 CASSRPGQSTSGANVLTF TGTGCCAGCAGCAGACCGGGACAGTCCACCTCTGGGGCCAACGTCCTGACTTTC
TRBJ1-1 - - TRBV15 CATSRPDTYTEAFF TGTGCCACCAGTAGGCCGGACACCTACACTGAAGCTTTCTTT
TRBJ2-5 - TRBD2 TRBV10-3 CAISERVAGETQYF TGTGCCATCAGTGAAAGGGTAGCGGGAGAGACCCAGTACTTC
TRBJ1-1 few TRBD1 TRBV5-1 CASSLGTGGAEAFF TGCGCCAGCAGCTTGGGGACAGGGGGGGCTGAAGCTTTCTTT
TRBJ2-5 few TRBD1 TRBV6-1 CASEGGGQGGETQYF TGTGCCAGTGAGGGGGGTGGACAGGGCGGGGAGACCCAGTACTTC
TRBJ2-1 - - TRBV12-5 CASGLAFSLDNEQFF TGTGCTAGTGGTTTGGCTTTCTCCCTAGACAATGAGCAGTTCTTC
TRBJ1-2 - - TRBV2 CASSEIGSHYGYTF TGTGCCAGCAGTGAGATAGGTTCACACTATGGCTACACCTTC
TRBJ2-1 - - TRBV9 CASSVWGNNEQFF TGTGCCAGCAGCGTATGGGGAAACAATGAGCAGTTCTTC
TRBJ1-1 - - TRBV20-1 CSAGGDQGFPEAFF TGCAGTGCTGGCGGCGACCAGGGGTTCCCTGAAGCTTTCTTT
TRBJ1-1 - - TRBV19 CASSYVGSGAEAFF TGTGCCTCTTCTTATGTGGGGTCGGGGGCTGAAGCTTTCTTT
TRBJ2-7 - - TRBV12-5 CASGLGDSYEQYF TGTGCTAGTGGTTTGGGGGACTCCTACGAGCAGTACTTC
TRBJ2-3 once TRBD1 TRBV7-3 CASSPRTGGSTDTQYF TGTGCCAGCAGCCCGCGGACAGGCGGGAGCACAGATACGCAGTATTTT
TRBJ1-1 - - TRBV27 CASSHGVGAEAFF TGTGCCAGCAGTCACGGGGTGGGAGCTGAAGCTTTCTTT
TRBJ1-1 - - TRBV20-1 CSARRWNTEAFF TGCAGTGCTAGAAGGTGGAACACTGAAGCTTTCTTT
TRBJ2-7 - - TRBV28 CASSSPGQTEDEQYF TGTGCCAGCAGTTCCCCGGGACAAACTGAGGACGAGCAGTACTTC
TRBJ2-7 - TRBD1 TRBV11-2 CASSLVQGTHEQYF TGTGCCAGCAGCTTAGTACAGGGGACCCACGAGCAGTACTTC
TRBJ2-1 few TRBD2 TRBV4-1 CASSQGETSGIDEQFF TGCGCCAGCAGCCAAGGAGAAACTAGCGGGATCGATGAGCAGTTCTTC
TRBJ2-7 - - TRBV2 CASTANEQYF TGTGCCAGCACGGCAAACGAGCAGTACTTC
TRBJ2-7 few TRBD2 TRBV5-1 CASSWTSDQSYEQYF TGCGCCAGCAGCTGGACTAGCGACCAATCCTACGAGCAGTACTTC
TRBJ2-4 - - TRBV12-3/TRBV12-4 CASSEAGMNIQYF TGTGCCAGCAGTGAGGCAGGGATGAACATTCAGTACTTC
TRBJ2-3 - TRBD2 TRBV12-3/TRBV12-4 CASTLGGYTEAQYF TGTGCCAGCACCCTGGGGGGGTACACAGAGGCGCAGTATTTT
TRBJ1-5 - - TRBV20-1 CSAREVAEDPDQPQHF TGCAGTGCTAGAGAGGTCGCCGAAGACCCCGATCAGCCCCAGCATTTT
TRBJ1-1 - - TRBV5-6 CASMTPNTEAFF TGTGCCAGCATGACTCCGAACACTGAAGCTTTCTTT
TRBJ2-1 - TRBD1 TRBV29-1 CSVPGTGGFSSYNEQFF TGCAGCGTTCCCGGGACAGGGGGCTTCAGCTCCTACAATGAGCAGTTCTTC
TRBJ1-1 - - TRBV4-1 CASSPFGRSGAAEAFF TGCGCCAGCAGCCCGTTCGGTCGATCAGGGGCGGCTGAAGCTTTCTTT
TRBJ1-4 - TRBD1 TRBV2 CASSEVGTGQLNEKLFF TGTGCCAGCAGTGAAGTGGGGACAGGACAACTTAATGAAAAACTGTTTTTT
TRBJ2-3 few - TRBV7-3 CASSLNPDTQYF TGTGCCAGCAGCTTGAATCCAGATACGCAGTATTTT
TRBJ1-1 few - TRBV7-9 CASSPWGSEAFF TGTGCCAGCAGCCCTTGGGGTTCCGAAGCTTTCTTT
TRBJ1-1 - - TRBV5-6 CASSLAGRHTEAFF TGTGCCAGCAGCTTGGCCGGGAGGCACACTGAAGCTTTCTTT
TRBJ2-2 - TRBD2 TRBV10-2 CARSGGLGGELFF TGCGCCAGAAGCGGGGGCCTGGGGGGGGAGCTGTTTTTT
TRBJ2-1 - TRBD1 TRBV9 CASSGDREVYNEQFF TGTGCCAGCAGCGGGGACAGGGAAGTCTACAATGAGCAGTTCTTC
TRBJ2-2 - - TRBV6-5 CASSYEFRLNTGELFF TGTGCCAGCAGTTACGAGTTCAGGCTTAACACCGGGGAGCTGTTTTTT
TRBJ1-4 - - TRBV9 CASSVGGTNEKLFF TGTGCCAGCAGCGTAGGGGGAACTAATGAAAAACTGTTTTTT
TRBJ2-3 - TRBD2 TRBV12-3/TRBV12-4 CASSPRLAGPTGDTQYF TGTGCCAGCAGTCCACGACTAGCGGGGCCGACTGGTGATACGCAGTATTTT
TRBJ2-7 - TRBD1 TRBV30 CAWSDVGTAQYF TGTGCCTGGAGTGATGTGGGGACAGCGCAGTACTTC
TRBJ2-2 - - TRBV7-2 CASSLADSLITGELFF TGTGCCAGCAGCTTAGCGGACAGCCTGATAACCGGGGAGCTGTTTTTT
TRBJ2-7 - - TRBV5-1 CASSFPGTTYEQYF TGCGCCAGCAGCTTTCCCGGGACAACCTACGAGCAGTACTTC
TRBJ2-3 - TRBD2 TRBV19 CASSSSGRLAGPDTQYF TGTGCCAGTAGTAGTAGCGGGAGGCTGGCGGGCCCAGATACGCAGTATTTT
TRBJ2-7 - TRBD2 TRBV4-1 CASSHSSGGTYEQYF TGCGCCAGCAGCCACTCTAGCGGGGGTACCTACGAGCAGTACTTC
TRBJ2-3 - - TRBV5-1 CASSLALVRRETDTQYF TGCGCCAGCAGCCTGGCCCTAGTCCGGAGGGAAACAGATACGCAGTATTTT
TRBJ2-5 once - TRBV4-3 CASSQDPWADSKETQYF TGCGCCAGCAGCCAAGATCCCTGGGCTGACTCCAAAGAGACCCAGTACTTC
TRBJ2-1 - - TRBV19 CASSIQRGAEQFF TGTGCCAGTAGTATTCAAAGGGGGGCTGAGCAGTTCTTC
TRBJ2-1 - - TRBV9 CASSATNNEQFF TGTGCCAGCAGCGCCACTAACAATGAGCAGTTCTTC
TRBJ1-1 - TRBD1 TRBV6-5 CASRQGNMNTEAFF TGTGCCAGTCGACAGGGAAATATGAACACTGAAGCTTTCTTT
TRBJ2-1 - TRBD2 TRBV27 CASSPSGSNEQFF TGTGCCAGCAGTCCTAGCGGAAGCAATGAGCAGTTCTTC
TRBJ1-4 - - TRBV19 CASSIGATGLEKLFF TGTGCCAGTAGTATTGGGGCCACGGGCCTCGAAAAACTGTTTTTT
TRBJ2-1 - - TRBV7-8 CASSFHQGHYNEQFF TGTGCCAGCAGCTTCCACCAGGGCCACTACAATGAGCAGTTCTTC
TRBJ1-6 - - TRBV7-9 CASSLGRDLGNSPLHF TGTGCCAGCAGCTTAGGCCGGGACCTGGGGAATTCACCCCTCCACTTT
TRBJ2-7 - - TRBV5-1 CASSPWPTRGEQYF TGCGCCAGCAGCCCCTGGCCCACTAGGGGGGAGCAGTACTTC